Presented here are 29 T cell receptor beta chains from one specimen sequenced in a study of patients and donors after allogeneic stem cell transplantation. TCRdb reprocessed the RT-PCR reads with MiXCR, giving one entry per CDR3 protein. The sample lists 800,000 to 1,000,000 distinct CDR3 sequences, about 20% seen once, with around 6% in the top ten. Sequenced sample: blood, either unsorted or a sorted T cell fraction (not recorded which). All receptors come from a human donor who was either an allogeneic HSCT recipient or a stem cell or donor lymphocyte infusion donor (not recorded which). It is not recorded whose cells these are; they may come from a transplant donor.

This clonotype has only a few counts. The chain combines TRBV21-1 with TRBJ1-1. TRBV21-1 is described as a pseudogene. This CDR3 contains 13 residues. The CDR3 DNA follows: TGTGCCCAGCTTGCGGGGGAGGACACTGAAGCTTTCTTT. This gives the protein CAQLAGEDTEAFF.

At least ten counts were recorded for this clonotype. The chain is built from TRBV7-6 and TRBJ2-1; D is perhaps TRBD1 (6 bases). Trimming took 0 bases from V and 2 from J, leaving 8 bases between them. Germline V gives CDR1 SGHVS, CDR2 FNYEAQ. This CDR3 is 15 amino acids long. The CDR3 DNA sequence: TGTGCCAGCAGCTTAGCGGGACAACCCTACAATGAGCAGTTCTTC. It specifies CASSLAGQPYNEQFF.

The rearrangement joins TRBV6-5 to TRBJ1-1; D not resolved. The V end lost 0 bases, the J end lost 3 bases, and 8 bases lay between the germline ends. CDR1 is MNHEY, CDR2 SVGAGI, per germline. The CDR3 length is 14 residues. The CDR3 sequence is CASSYSGVYTEAFF. DNA for the CDR3: TGTGCCAGCAGTTACTCTGGGGTGTACACTGAAGCTTTCTTT.

J is TRBJ2-7 and V is TRBV5-1, with D possibly matching TRBD2 (6 bases). The CDR3 covers 15 residues. Trimming took off 0 bases at V and 5 bases at J, with 15 bases between the two ends. Germline CDR1 SGHRS, CDR2 YFSETQ. The CDR3 protein is CASSLVSRGRDEQYF. CDR3 DNA sequence: TGCGCCAGCAGCTTGGTGTCGCGGGGTCGGGACGAGCAGTACTTC.

This clonotype was observed a handful of times. Here the CDR3 reads CASSPDRGTTQYF. The CDR3 nucleotides are TGTGCCAGCAGCCCTGACAGGGGAACGACCCAGTACTTC. The chain uses TRBV7-9 and TRBJ2-5, with 8 positions matching TRBD1. The germline V gene encodes CDR1 SEHNR and CDR2 FQNEAQ (reference sequence). There are 13 residues in the CDR3. V gave up 5 bases and J gave up 7 bases; unmatched junction bases: 6.

CDR3 residues: CASSIASRKGNTEAFF. CDR3 nucleotides: TGTGCCAGTAGTATCGCGTCGCGGAAGGGGAACACTGAAGCTTTCTTT. The gene calls are TRBV19 and TRBJ1-1; D is undetermined. Germline V lookup: CDR1 LNHDA, CDR2 SQIVND (reference sequence). The CDR3 is made up of 16 amino acids. V lost 3 bases to trimming and J lost 1 base, with 15 bases between them. The whole variable domain, remainder taken from reference TRBV19 and TRBJ1-1, is DGGITQSPKYLFRKEGQNVTLSCEQNLNHDAMYWYRQDPGQGLRLIYYSQIVNDFQKGDIAEGYSVSREKKESFPLTVTSAQKNPTAFYLCASSIASRKGNTEAFFGQGTRLTVV.

In its sample, this clonotype was seen a few times. This chain joins TRBV5-1 and TRBJ2-2, with 14 bases lining up with TRBD2. Germline assignment: CDR1 SGHRS and CDR2 YFSETQ. With V trimmed by 6 bases and J by 1 base, 11 bases remained unmatched. The CDR3 covers 19 residues. DNA of the CDR3: TGCGCCAGCACTCCGATCGGGACTAGCGGGAGAAGGAACACCGGGGAGCTGTTTTTT. Its translation is CASTPIGTSGRRNTGELFF. The full variable domain, its missing parts supplied by reference TRBV5-1 and TRBJ2-2, is KAGVTQTPRYLIKTRGQQVTLSCSPISGHRSVSWYQQTPGQGLQFLFEYFSETQRNKGNFPGRFSGRQFSNSRSEMNVSTLELGDSALYLCASTPIGTSGRRNTGELFFGEGSRLTVL.

To note about this clonotype: An end of the junction does not agree with germline; a read error may underlie this. This chain joins TRBV4-1 and TRBJ1-2, with D possibly matching TRBD1 (6 bases). This CDR3 is built from 16 residues. CDR1 is MGHRA, CDR2 YSYEKL, per germline. The CDR3 DNA reads TGCGCCAGCAGCACCCAAGCACCAACAGGGAACTATGGCTACATCTTC. Its protein is CASSTQAPTGNYGYIF.

The sample holds a few counts of this clonotype. The chain joins TRBV7-2 to TRBJ1-1; D gene ambiguous. Trimming removed 3 bases at V and 4 bases at J, with 18 bases between. This CDR3 comprises 16 residues. CDR1 is SGHTA, CDR2 FQGNSA, per germline. CDR3 loop: CASSFTPRVWATEAFF. CDR3 bases: TGTGCCAGCAGCTTCACTCCTAGGGTGTGGGCCACTGAAGCTTTCTTT.

Only one count was recorded for this clonotype. A read error may produce the germline difference seen at one junction end. The CDR3 DNA reads as TGTGCCAGCAGCAGGGGGGACGCAAACACCGGGGAGCAGTTTTTT. Its translation is CASSRGDANTGEQFF. The chain couples TRBV9 to TRBJ2-2, with D perhaps given as TRBD1 or TRBD2 (6 bases each). CDR1 is SGDLS and CDR2 is YYNGEE in the germline V gene. This CDR3 comprises 15 residues.

This clonotype has only a few counts. The CDR3 loop is CASSQGPRGANTGELFF. In nucleotides, the CDR3 is TGTGCCAGCAGCCAAGGACCGCGGGGGGCGAACACCGGGGAGCTGTTTTTT. The V gene is TRBV4-2, the J gene TRBJ2-2; the match to TRBD2 covers 8 bases. CDR3 length: 17 amino acids. J lost 0 bases, V lost 1 base, and 4 bases had no gene match. Germline V gene sequence: CDR1 LGHNA, CDR2 YNFKEQ.

This clonotype was counted a few times. A junction boundary mismatches the germline segment, possibly from a read error. The V and J genes are TRBV10-3 and TRBJ2-2; weak D call: TRBD1 (5 bases). The CDR3 covers 17 residues. Per the germline V gene, CDR1 is ENHRY and CDR2 is SYGVKD. The CDR3 DNA sequence: TGTGCCACCAAGAGACAGCGAACCTTCGCGAACATCGGGGAGCTGTTTTTT. Its translation: CATKRQRTFANIGELFF.

This clonotype was seen a few times. CDR3 protein: CSARDRDRATETQYF. The CDR3 nucleotides read TGCAGTGCTAGAGATAGGGACAGGGCGACTGAGACCCAGTACTTC. The chain recombines TRBV20-1 with TRBJ2-5; 9 bases match TRBD1. V lost 0 bases and J lost 5; bases outside the gene matches: 7. Germline assignment: CDR1 DFQATT and CDR2 SNEGSKA (reference sequence). The CDR3 covers 15 residues.

The chain is built from TRBV10-3 and TRBJ2-5; no clear D. The CDR3 extends over 12 amino acids. Germline V lookup: CDR1 ENHRY, CDR2 SYGVKD. The V and J ends lost 3 bases and 3 bases respectively, with 5 bases between them. CDR3 protein: CAISDAEETQYF. CDR3 DNA: TGTGCCATCAGTGACGCGGAAGAGACCCAGTACTTC.

This clonotype was recorded a few times. This chain uses TRBV5-6 with TRBJ1-3; D not resolved. The CDR3 contains 13 residues. In germline, CDR1 is SGHDT, CDR2 YYEEEE. Trimming cost V 9 bases and J 0 bases, with 10 bases left between them. The CDR3 sequence: CATRSISGNTIYF. CDR3 nucleotides: TGTGCCACCAGATCAATCTCTGGAAACACCATATATTTT.

This clonotype showed up many times. The chain recombines TRBV12-3 or TRBV12-4 with TRBJ2-1, with D maybe TRBD1 (7 bases). V lost 8 bases and J lost 9, with 14 bases in between. The CDR3 loop spans 12 amino acids. CDR3 sequence: CASRQGGGEQFF. For the CDR3, the DNA is TGTGCCAGCCGACAGGGAGGCGGTGAGCAGTTCTTC.

The genes are TRBV5-6 and TRBJ2-1, with TRBD2 matching over 11 bases. J gave up 8 bases and V 4 bases, and 8 bases lay outside the gene matches. This CDR3 region has 15 residues. Germline CDR1 reads SGHDT; CDR2 reads YYEEEE. Written as DNA, the CDR3 is TGTGCCAGCAGCCAGCCTAGCGGGGGGTGGCATGAGCAGTTCTTC. Translated, it gives CASSQPSGGWHEQFF. The full variable domain, completed using reference TRBV5-6 and TRBJ2-1, is DAGVTQSPTHLIKTRGQQVTLRCSPKSGHDTVSWYQQALGQGPQFIFQYYEEEERQRGNFPDRFSGHQFPNYSSELNVNALLLGDSALYLCASSQPSGGWHEQFFGPGTRLTVL.

The chain employs TRBV6-5 and TRBJ2-1; the D is unclear. Germline V CDR1 and CDR2: MNHEY, SVGAGI. Trimming shortened V by 1 base and J by 4 bases, and 14 bases separated the two germline ends. The CDR3 spans 16 residues. Here the CDR3 DNA reads TGTGCCAGCAGTTACTTGGGTGCCGGAACATACAATGAGCAGTTCTTC. Residues: CASSYLGAGTYNEQFF.

This clonotype occurred many times. The V call is TRBV4-3, the J call TRBJ2-1, with 8 positions matching TRBD1. Unmatched junction bases numbered 8, after V lost 3 bases and J lost 7 bases. CDR3 length equals 15 residues. Per germline, CDR1 LGHNA and CDR2 YSLEER. The CDR3 region is CASSQDRASWNEQFF. The CDR3 bases are TGCGCCAGCAGCCAGGACAGGGCGTCATGGAATGAGCAGTTCTTC.

This clonotype was seen only a few times. J is TRBJ1-5 and V is TRBV27; 8 positions agree with TRBD1. The V and J ends lost 6 bases and 0 bases, in that order; junction bases with no gene match: 4. Germline CDR1 MNHEY, CDR2 SMNVEV (reference sequence). This CDR3 has 15 residues. In nucleotides, the CDR3 is TGTGCCAGCAGAGACAGGGGATATAGCAATCAGCCCCAGCATTTT. Its protein is CASRDRGYSNQPQHF.

This clonotype was seen only a few times. The rearrangement links TRBV4-3 to TRBJ2-3; possible D gene TRBD2, 5 bases. The germline V gene encodes CDR1 LGHNA and CDR2 YSLEER. Trimming took off 1 base at V and 4 bases at J, with 18 bases between the two ends. The CDR3 is made up of 17 amino acids. CDR3 sequence: CASSQGWAPKRADTQYF. CDR3 DNA: TGCGCCAGCAGCCAAGGCTGGGCACCTAAGAGGGCAGATACGCAGTATTTT.

The chain joins TRBV7-9 to TRBJ1-1, with D unresolved. V was shortened by 8 bases and J by 4 bases, with 11 bases between the two germline ends. Germline values: CDR1 SEHNR, CDR2 FQNEAQ (reference sequence). CDR3 length equals 12 residues. CDR3 sequence: CASGAKGTEAFF. DNA for the CDR3: TGTGCCAGCGGCGCCAAGGGCACTGAAGCTTTCTTT.

This clonotype was seen a few times. V and J are TRBV4-1 and TRBJ2-7; no definite D call. The CDR3 covers 13 residues. CDR1 and CDR2 from the germline V gene are MGHRA and YSYEKL. V lost 4 bases to trimming and J lost 6 bases, with 13 bases between them. The CDR3 coding sequence is TGCGCCAGCAGCCTAGGAGAGCCCCCCGAGCAGTACTTC. The encoded protein is CASSLGEPPEQYF.

The chain couples TRBV6-1 to TRBJ2-1, with D tentatively TRBD1 (5 bases). Trimming removed 3 bases from V and 8 bases from J, with 26 bases in between. Germline loops: CDR1 MNHNS, CDR2 SASEGT. This CDR3 has 18 amino acids. CDR3 amino acids: CASSELVVGQGWVDEQFF. CDR3 DNA sequence: TGTGCCAGCAGTGAGTTAGTCGTAGGTCAGGGTTGGGTGGATGAGCAGTTCTTC.

The rearrangement links TRBV4-3 to TRBJ2-3, with 14 bases lining up with TRBD2. The trim removed 3 bases at V and 7 bases at J, leaving 12 bases unmatched. The CDR3 covers 18 residues. In germline, CDR1 is LGHNA, CDR2 YSLEER. CDR3 bases: TGCGCCAGCAGCCAGGGGACTAGCGGGGGCCTTCCCCAAAATACGCAGTATTTT. Its protein product is CASSQGTSGGLPQNTQYF.

The V call is TRBV5-6, the J call TRBJ1-2; 7 positions match TRBD1. V trimming: 5 bases; J trimming: 4 bases; junction bases outside the gene matches: 5. Germline CDR1 reads SGHDT; CDR2 reads YYEEEE. The CDR3 sequence is 13 residues long. The DNA for the CDR3 is TGTGCCAGCAGGATGGGACAGATCTATGGCTACACCTTC. It encodes CASRMGQIYGYTF.

The chain joins TRBV5-1 to TRBJ2-1, with 7 nucleotides matching TRBD1. The CDR3 extends over 14 amino acids. Trimming removed 4 bases from V and 4 bases from J; junction bases left unmatched: 5. CDR1 is SGHRS, CDR2 YFSETQ, per germline. The CDR3 here is CASSPQGQYNEQFF. The CDR3 nucleotides read TGCGCCAGCAGCCCCCAGGGACAGTACAATGAGCAGTTCTTC. The complete variable domain, with remaining parts taken from reference TRBV5-1 and TRBJ2-1, reads KAGVTQTPRYLIKTRGQQVTLSCSPISGHRSVSWYQQTPGQGLQFLFEYFSETQRNKGNFPGRFSGRQFSNSRSEMNVSTLELGDSALYLCASSPQGQYNEQFFGPGTRLTVL.

V gene TRBV5-4 combines with J gene TRBJ1-2, with TRBD1 matching 8 bases. The trim removed 4 bases at V and 4 bases at J, leaving 15 bases unmatched. The germline gives CDR1 SGHNT, CDR2 YYREEE (reference sequence). This CDR3 is 17 amino acids long. For the CDR3, the DNA is TGTGCCAGCAGCCCCGCGGACAGGGTTAGATATAGCTATGGCTACACCTTC. Encoded protein: CASSPADRVRYSYGYTF.

The chain carries TRBV4-3 and TRBJ1-2; a weak D match, TRBD1 (5 bases). Germline loops: CDR1 LGHNA, CDR2 YSLEER. This CDR3 is built from 16 residues. V lost 4 bases and J 4 bases, leaving 19 bases between the germline ends. The CDR3: CASSRTAGNEGYGYTF. The DNA of the CDR3 is TGCGCCAGCAGCCGAACGGCAGGGAACGAGGGCTATGGCTACACCTTC.